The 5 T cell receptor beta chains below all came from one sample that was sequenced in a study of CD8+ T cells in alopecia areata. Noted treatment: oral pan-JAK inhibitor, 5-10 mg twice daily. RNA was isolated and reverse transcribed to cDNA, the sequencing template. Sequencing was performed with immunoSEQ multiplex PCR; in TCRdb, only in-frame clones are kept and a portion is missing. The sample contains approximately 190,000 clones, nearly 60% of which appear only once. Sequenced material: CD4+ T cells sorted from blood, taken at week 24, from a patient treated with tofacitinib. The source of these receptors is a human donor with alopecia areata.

CDR3 loop: CASSLAAGSSYEQYF. The CDR3 DNA reads TGTGCCAGCAGCTTGGCCGCCGGGTCCTCCTACGAGCAGTACTTC. The chain has TRBV7-2 and TRBJ2-7; D not certain. CDR3 size: 15 residues. Trimming left V 3 bases short and J 0 bases short, with 12 bases between. Germline assignment: CDR1 SGHTA and CDR2 FQGNSA.

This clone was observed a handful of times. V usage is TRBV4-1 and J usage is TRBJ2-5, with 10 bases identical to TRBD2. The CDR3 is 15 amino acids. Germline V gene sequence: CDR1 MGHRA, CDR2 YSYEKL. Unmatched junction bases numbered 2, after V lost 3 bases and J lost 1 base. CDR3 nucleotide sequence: TGCGCCAGCAGCCATCCTAGCGGGGGCCAAGAGACCCAGTACTTC. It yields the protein CASSHPSGGQETQYF.

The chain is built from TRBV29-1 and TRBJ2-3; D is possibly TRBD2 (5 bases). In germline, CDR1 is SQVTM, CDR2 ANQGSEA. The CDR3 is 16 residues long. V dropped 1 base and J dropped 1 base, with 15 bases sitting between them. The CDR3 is CSVEVPGEGRTDTQYF. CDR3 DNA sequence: TGCAGCGTTGAAGTGCCCGGGGAAGGACGCACAGATACGCAGTATTTT.

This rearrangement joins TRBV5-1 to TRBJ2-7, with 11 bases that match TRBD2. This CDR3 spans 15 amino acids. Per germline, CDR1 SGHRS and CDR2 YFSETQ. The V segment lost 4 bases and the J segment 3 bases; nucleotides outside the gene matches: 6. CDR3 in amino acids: CASSPGLAEHYEQYF. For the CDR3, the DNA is TGCGCCAGCAGCCCGGGACTAGCGGAGCACTACGAGCAGTACTTC.

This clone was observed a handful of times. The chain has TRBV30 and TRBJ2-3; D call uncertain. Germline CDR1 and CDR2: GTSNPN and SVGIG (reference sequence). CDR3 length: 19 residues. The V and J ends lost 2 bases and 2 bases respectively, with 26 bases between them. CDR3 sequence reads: CAWSRATNPLSHYTDTQYF. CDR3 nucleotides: TGTGCCTGGAGTAGGGCCACGAACCCACTCAGCCATTACACAGATACGCAGTATTTT. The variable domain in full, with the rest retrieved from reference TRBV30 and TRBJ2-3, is SQTIHQWPATLVQPVGSPLSLECTVEGTSNPNLYWYRQAAGRGLQLLFYSVGIGQISSEVPQNLSASRPQDRQFILSSKKLLLSDSGFYLCAWSRATNPLSHYTDTQYFGPGTRLTVL.